A single sample is the source of the 29 T cell receptor beta chains below, sequenced in a study of cytomegalovirus exposure and HLA in healthy donors. PCR employed 60 Vbeta and 13 Jbeta primers. The protocol was immunoSEQ multiplex PCR, while the TCRdb copy is restricted to in-frame clones and leaves out a portion. The sample lists about 100,000 clones, approximately 76% occurring once. Sequencing was performed on PBMCs. These receptors were collected from a man between 40 and 49 years old in good health and CMV-seropositive.

V gene TRBV5-1 combines with J gene TRBJ2-7; D perhaps matches TRBD2 (6 bases). The CDR3 is 14 amino acids. V dropped 6 bases and J dropped 1 base, with 14 bases sitting between them. CDR1 is SGHRS and CDR2 is YFSETQ in the germline V gene. CDR3 residues: CASKGGQGSYEQYF. CDR3 in DNA: TGCGCCAGCAAAGGAGGGCAGGGATCCTACGAGCAGTACTTC.

The V gene is TRBV10-3, the J gene TRBJ1-3; tentative D call: TRBD1 (6 bases). Trimming shortened V by 8 bases and J by 0 bases, and 8 bases separated the two germline ends. CDR1 and CDR2 (germline): ENHRY, SYGVKD. The CDR3 has 13 residues. The CDR3 DNA sequence: TGTGCCATCCAGGACAGCTCTGGAAACACCATATATTTT. Protein: CAIQDSSGNTIYF.

The chain links TRBV9 to TRBJ2-4; 9 bases are a match to TRBD1. The germline V gene encodes CDR1 SGDLS and CDR2 YYNGEE. V lost 0 bases, J lost 6 bases, and 4 bases stayed unmatched. There are 15 residues in the CDR3. For the CDR3, the DNA is TGTGCCAGCAGCGTAGCAGGACAGGGGATAAACATTCAGTACTTC. This codes for CASSVAGQGINIQYF. Based on the CDR3 plus reference TRBV9 and TRBJ2-4, the full variable domain is DSGVTQTPKHLITATGQRVTLRCSPRSGDLSVYWYQQSLDQGLQFLIQYYNGEERAKGNILERFSAQQFPDLHSELNLSSLELGDSALYFCASSVAGQGINIQYFGAGTRLSVL.

This clone showed up just once. Other DNA sequences of this sample code for an identical CDR3. The gene calls are TRBV9 and TRBJ2-7; possible D gene TRBD1, 6 bases. CDR3 length: 14 amino acids. V lost 0 bases to trimming and J lost 1 base, with 8 bases between them. The germline gives CDR1 SGDLS, CDR2 YYNGEE. CDR3 in amino acids: CASSVAGASYEQYF. Here the CDR3 DNA reads TGTGCCAGCAGCGTAGCAGGGGCGTCCTACGAGCAGTACTTC.

This clone has ten or more counts. Other DNA sequences from this sample encode an identical CDR3 as well. V and J are TRBV6-1 and TRBJ1-6; D may be TRBD1 (5 bases). V was pared by 6 bases and J by 8 bases, with 14 bases between. Germline V CDR1 and CDR2: MNHNS, SASEGT. The CDR3 contains 14 residues. CDR3 region: CASSLTGLDSPLHF. The CDR3 DNA follows: TGTGCCAGCAGCTTAACAGGTTTAGATTCACCCCTCCACTTT.

This clone was seen more than once but under ten times. The genes are TRBV6-1 and TRBJ2-5; D not resolved. Per germline, CDR1 MNHNS and CDR2 SASEGT. V lost 8 bases and J 2 bases, leaving 12 bases between the germline ends. This CDR3 region has 13 residues. This chain's CDR3 is CASGGELQETQYF. The CDR3 DNA sequence: TGTGCCAGCGGTGGTGAACTTCAAGAGACCCAGTACTTC.

The chain has TRBV7-9 and TRBJ2-1, with TRBD2 as a possible D gene (5 bases). CDR1 is SEHNR, CDR2 FQNEAQ, per germline (reference sequence). The ends were cut back, 5 bases at V and 7 bases at J, with 18 bases in the middle. The CDR3 has 15 residues. As DNA, the CDR3 is TGTGCCAGCAGCCCGGACTTTCCCCTAAGGAATGAGCAGTTCTTC. Amino acid sequence: CASSPDFPLRNEQFF.

The rearrangement uses TRBV5-1 and TRBJ1-4, with D possibly matching TRBD1 (6 bases). Germline assignment: CDR1 SGHRS and CDR2 YFSETQ. V was trimmed by 3 bases and J by 6 bases, leaving 9 bases between them. The CDR3 runs 13 residues. The CDR3 sequence is CASSSRQDEKLFF. CDR3 coding DNA: TGCGCCAGCAGCTCACGACAGGATGAAAAACTGTTTTTT.

Only a few counts were recorded for this clone. The chain is built from TRBV7-9 and TRBJ1-1; 8 bases match TRBD1. Germline CDR1 is SEHNR and CDR2 is FQNEAQ (reference sequence). The CDR3 totals 16 residues. V trimming: 2 bases; J trimming: 5 bases; junction bases outside the gene matches: 10. CDR3 protein: CASSLSLDRGRTEAFF. The CDR3 coding sequence is TGTGCCAGCAGCTTAAGCCTAGACAGGGGAAGAACTGAAGCTTTCTTT.

Note on this clone: At the DNA level, this CDR3 is encoded by other sequences in the same sample as well. V and J are TRBV18 and TRBJ2-5; tentative D call: TRBD1 (5 bases). The germline V gene encodes CDR1 KGHSH and CDR2 LQKENI. V was pared by 2 bases and J by 2 bases, with 9 bases between. CDR3 length equals 14 residues. DNA for the CDR3: TGTGCCAGCTCACCAGCGGCAGGGCAAGAGACCCAGTACTTC. It codes for CASSPAAGQETQYF.

The chain has TRBV6-1 and TRBJ2-7, with TRBD1 matching 11 bases. There are 15 residues in the CDR3. Trimming took 5 bases from V and 5 from J; bases not matched to a gene: 8. Germline V gene data show CDR1 as MNHNS and CDR2 as SASEGT. CDR3 bases: TGTGCCAGCAGTATCCGGACAGGGGGCCGTGACGAGCAGTACTTC. Protein product: CASSIRTGGRDEQYF.

This chain joins TRBV29-1 and TRBJ2-2; TRBD1 matches 7 bases. The CDR3 is made up of 15 amino acids. Germline assignment: CDR1 SQVTM and CDR2 ANQGSEA. The V and J ends lost 6 bases and 0 bases, in that order; junction bases with no gene match: 7. CDR3 in amino acids: CSVAEGATNTGELFF. CDR3 DNA: TGCAGCGTCGCTGAGGGGGCAACGAACACCGGGGAGCTGTTTTTT.

The rearrangement links TRBV6-1 to TRBJ1-1; D is perhaps TRBD1 (5 bases). Germline V gene lookup returns CDR1 MNHNS and CDR2 SASEGT. V lost 3 bases and J lost 5, with 10 bases in between. The CDR3 loop spans 13 amino acids. The CDR3 is CASSEQGRTEAFF. The DNA for the CDR3 is TGTGCCAGCAGTGAGCAGGGTAGGACTGAAGCTTTCTTT.

DNA of the CDR3: TGCGCCAGCAGCGAGGCAGGGGATGCCGGGGAGCTGTTTTTT. Translating gives CASSEAGDAGELFF. V and J are TRBV5-1 and TRBJ2-2; D is perhaps TRBD1 (6 bases). This CDR3 is built from 14 residues. Germline values: CDR1 SGHRS, CDR2 YFSETQ. V was clipped by 4 bases and J by 6 bases, with 13 bases between them.

The chain links TRBV6-5 to TRBJ2-1; possibly TRBD2 for D (6 bases). The V end was cut by 3 bases, the J end by 12 bases, with 12 bases between. CDR3 length: 12 residues. CDR1 and CDR2 (germline): MNHEY, SVGAGI. In DNA form, the CDR3 reads TGTGCCAGCAGTTATGGTGCGGAGGGGCAGTTCTTC. It translates to CASSYGAEGQFF.

The chain is built from TRBV5-4 and TRBJ1-1; TRBD1 agrees at 8 bases. J lost 3 bases, V lost 4 bases, and 2 bases had no gene match. The germline V gene has CDR1 SGHNT and CDR2 YYREEE (reference sequence). The CDR3 contains 13 residues. The CDR3 sequence: CASSTTGDTEAFF. The CDR3 nucleotides read TGTGCCAGCAGCACGACAGGGGACACTGAAGCTTTCTTT.

The rearrangement uses TRBV7-9 and TRBJ2-3; a weak D match, TRBD2 (5 bases). The CDR3 is made up of 14 amino acids. Per germline, CDR1 SEHNR and CDR2 FQNEAQ (reference sequence). V was cut by 6 bases and J by 4 bases, with 14 bases left in between. The CDR3, as DNA: TGTGCCAGCAGTTCGGGGTACGTCGCAGATACGCAGTATTTT. The encoded protein is CASSSGYVADTQYF.

The chain links TRBV7-6 to TRBJ1-1, with 8 nucleotides matching TRBD1. Germline V gene data show CDR1 as SGHVS and CDR2 as FNYEAQ. The CDR3 totals 19 residues. Losses at the gene ends were 1 base for V and 1 base for J; bases not matched to a gene: 14. DNA of the CDR3: TGTGCCAGCAGCTTAGAACTTTTTAGATCGACAGGGGAGAACACTGAAGCTTTCTTT. It translates to CASSLELFRSTGENTEAFF.

V is TRBV9 and J is TRBJ2-5; 9 bases are shared with TRBD2. The germline V gene has CDR1 SGDLS and CDR2 YYNGEE. This CDR3 comprises 16 residues. V was pared by 0 bases and J by 5 bases, with 8 bases of the junction left unmatched. The CDR3 spells CASSVEQAGGLETQYF. The DNA of the CDR3 is TGTGCCAGCAGCGTAGAGCAAGCGGGGGGCCTGGAGACCCAGTACTTC.

The rearrangement uses TRBV27 and TRBJ1-4, with D possibly TRBD1 on 5 matching bases. With 7 bases removed from V and 3 bases from J, the gap between germline ends came to 15 bases. This CDR3 has 15 residues. Germline CDR1 and CDR2: MNHEY and SMNVEV (reference sequence). The CDR3 reads CASNPRGGSNEKLFF. The CDR3 DNA sequence: TGTGCCAGCAACCCCCGGGGGGGATCTAATGAAAAACTGTTTTTT.

This clone appeared a few times. The chain has TRBV5-6 and TRBJ2-3, with a tentative D call TRBD2 (6 bases). Looked up from germline, CDR1 is SGHDT and CDR2 is YYEEEE. The V gene lost 0 bases and the J gene lost 4 bases, with 12 bases spanning the gap. The CDR3 is 15 residues long. The CDR3 here is CASSLVGGDPDTQYF. The CDR3 nucleotides read TGTGCCAGCAGCTTGGTAGGCGGGGACCCAGATACGCAGTATTTT.

Details on this clone: At one end the junction does not follow the germline gene, possibly because of a read error. This sequence joins TRBV6-1 and TRBJ2-7; no clear D gene. The CDR3 is 13 amino acids. CDR1 and CDR2 from the germline V gene are MNHNS and SASEGT. The CDR3 loop reads CVSSVLLSYEQYF. The CDR3 region has the DNA TGTGTCAGCAGCGTACTCCTCTCCTACGAGCAGTACTTC.

The rearrangement joins TRBV7-2 to TRBJ2-6; no clear D gene. Germline V gene data show CDR1 as SGHTA and CDR2 as FQGNSA. The CDR3 extends over 14 amino acids. The V gene lost 5 bases and the J gene lost 0 bases, with 5 bases spanning the gap. CDR3 sequence reads: CASSHSSGANVLTF. The CDR3, as DNA: TGTGCCAGCAGCCACAGCTCTGGGGCCAACGTCCTGACTTTC.

The chain is built from TRBV29-1 and TRBJ1-1; D is unresolved. Germline lookup yields CDR1 SQVTM and CDR2 ANQGSEA. The CDR3 spans 13 residues. The V and J ends lost 2 bases and 1 base respectively, with 8 bases between them. The CDR3 DNA reads as TGCAGCGTTGAAAATTTCCAGAACACTGAAGCTTTCTTT. This translates into CSVENFQNTEAFF.

This clone came up a few times. J is TRBJ2-5 and V is TRBV6-5; 7 bases align to TRBD2. CDR3 length: 13 residues. The V and J ends lost 9 bases and 4 bases, in that order; junction bases with no gene match: 8. Germline V gene sequence: CDR1 MNHEY, CDR2 SVGAGI. DNA of the CDR3: TGTGCCAGTCGTTCCCCGGGAGGAGAGACCCAGTACTTC. It translates to CASRSPGGETQYF.

CDR3 in DNA: TGTGCCAGCCGACGGGGAGAGACCCAGTACTTC. Translating it yields CASRRGETQYF. The gene calls are TRBV27 and TRBJ2-5; tentative D call: TRBD2 (5 bases). The V end lost 8 bases, the J end lost 4 bases, and 8 bases lay between the germline ends. The CDR3 sequence is 11 residues long. Germline V gene lookup returns CDR1 MNHEY and CDR2 SMNVEV (reference sequence).

This clone has only a few counts. CDR3 sequence (DNA): TGTGCTAGCCCGCGGGAGGGCTGGAACATTCAGTACTTC. Translating gives CASPREGWNIQYF. J is TRBJ2-4 and V is TRBV7-7; 9 nucleotides match TRBD2. The CDR3 covers 13 residues. Germline V CDR1 and CDR2: SSHAT, FNYEAQ (reference sequence).

The chain employs TRBV7-2 and TRBJ2-7; 7 bases map to TRBD1. This CDR3 has 14 residues. Germline V CDR1 and CDR2: SGHTA, FQGNSA. V trimming: 2 bases; J trimming: 3 bases; junction bases outside the gene matches: 4. CDR3 sequence (DNA): TGTGCCAGCAGCTTATGGCCAGGGGGCTACGAGCAGTACTTC. Protein sequence: CASSLWPGGYEQYF.

The V and J genes are TRBV7-8 and TRBJ2-4; 8 positions agree with TRBD2. The germline V gene encodes CDR1 SGHVS and CDR2 FQNEAQ. With 5 bases clipped from V and 14 bases from J, the junction kept 11 bases outside the gene matches. This CDR3 is built from 13 residues. CDR3 bases: TGTGCCAGCAGCCCCGGAGCGGGAGAGATTAAGTACTTC. Its translation is CASSPGAGEIKYF.